This is a list of T cell receptor beta chains from one sample in a study of early T cells in non-severe SARS-CoV-2 infection. MiXCR, applied by TCRdb to the 5' RACE reads, yields one record per CDR3 protein. The sample contains under 70,000 distinct CDR3 sequences, around 12% of which appear only once. Sequencing was performed on whole blood. These receptors were collected from an adult who was a healthcare worker with PCR-confirmed SARS-CoV-2 infection or an uninfected control (not recorded which). The CDR3 runs from the conserved cysteine through the conserved F or W. The order of the fields is clone size, J gene, V gene, D gene, CDR3 DNA, CDR3 protein. D genes are given only for firm matches. Rows may omit the clone size; those that give it use once, few, many or a size class.

>many|TRBJ2-7|TRBV6-2/TRBV6-3|-
TGTGCCAGCAGGAGGGACGGGAGCTCCTACGAGCAGTACTTC
CASRRDGSSYEQYF
>-|TRBJ2-1|TRBV29-1|TRBD2
TGCAGCGTTAGATTACTAGCGGGAGATCAGAATGAGCAGTTCTTC
CSVRLLAGDQNEQFF
>-|TRBJ1-1|TRBV18|TRBD1
TGTGCCAGCTCACCCGCAGGGGGGAACACTGAAGCTTTCTTT
CASSPAGGNTEAFF
>-|TRBJ2-3|TRBV20-1|-
TGCAGTGCTAGAGAGGGACAACCAAGCACAGATACGCAGTATTTT
CSAREGQPSTDTQYF
>-|TRBJ2-1|TRBV20-1|TRBD2
TGCAGTGCTAGAGATACTGTCCGAGGCGGGAGCTCCTACAATGAGCAGTTCTTC
CSARDTVRGGSSYNEQFF
>-|TRBJ2-1|TRBV3-1|-
TGTGCCAGCAGCCAGGACCAAGCGCCCGGGACCATCCTAAACAATGAGCAGTTCTTC
CASSQDQAPGTILNNEQFF
>-|TRBJ1-1|TRBV6-1|TRBD1
TGTGCCAGCAGTGCTGGGACAGGGGTGATGAACACTGAAGCTTTCTTT
CASSAGTGVMNTEAFF
>-|TRBJ2-7|TRBV10-3|-
TGTGCCATCAGTGAGAACAGACAGGTGCAGTACTTC
CAISENRQVQYF
>-|TRBJ2-1|TRBV5-1|TRBD2
TGCGCCAGCAGCGCTAATTCACTAGCGGCGGCCTACAATGAGCAGTTCTTC
CASSANSLAAAYNEQFF
>few|TRBJ2-7|TRBV14|-
TGTGCCAGCAGCCAAGTCGGGTACGTCTACGAGCAGTACTTC
CASSQVGYVYEQYF
>many|TRBJ1-1|TRBV11-2|-
TGTGCCAGCAGCTTGACCACAGGAATGAACACTGAAGCTTTCTTT
CASSLTTGMNTEAFF
>-|TRBJ2-7|TRBV7-8|TRBD1
TGTGCCAGCAGCCCCTCCCACGGACAGGACTACGAGCAGTACTTC
CASSPSHGQDYEQYF
>-|TRBJ2-3|TRBV18|-
TGTGCCAGCTCCCCCACTGAAGCAGATACGCAGTATTTT
CASSPTEADTQYF
>few|TRBJ1-1|TRBV10-2|-
TGCGCCAGCAGGCCGATAAGGGGCACTGAAGCTTTCTTT
CASRPIRGTEAFF
>few|TRBJ2-3|TRBV9|-
TGTGCCAGCAGCAGCCGGGGCCTAATTCCCACAGATACGCAGTATTTT
CASSSRGLIPTDTQYF
>many|TRBJ2-3|TRBV28|-
TGCACAGCTGGCAGGGGAACAGATACGCAGTATTTT
CTAGRGTDTQYF
>-|TRBJ2-1|TRBV18|-
TGTGCCAGCTCACCACCTACCCTGTTGAACGGTGAGCAGTTCTTC
CASSPPTLLNGEQFF
>few|TRBJ1-5|TRBV6-6|TRBD1
TGTGCCAGCACCGCCACAGGGGACAATCAGCCCCAGCATTTT
CASTATGDNQPQHF
>many|TRBJ2-7|TRBV6-5|-
TGTGCCAGCAGCTCTTGGGGCAGCTCCTTCTACGAGCAGTACTTC
CASSSWGSSFYEQYF
>few|TRBJ1-5|TRBV6-6|-
TGTGCCAGCAGTGACCCAGGTTATCAGCCCCAGCATTTT
CASSDPGYQPQHF
>few|TRBJ2-5|TRBV5-1|-
TGCGCCAGCATTGCAGAAGAGACCCAGTACTTC
CASIAEETQYF
>-|TRBJ2-7|TRBV29-1|-
TGCAGCGTTGAAGGGGGGCCCACCTACGAGCAGTACTTC
CSVEGGPTYEQYF
>-|TRBJ1-2|TRBV12-3/TRBV12-4|-
TGTGCCAGCAGTCCCCAGACAGGAGGGGGCTACACCTTC
CASSPQTGGGYTF
>-|TRBJ1-2|TRBV30|-
TGTGCCTGGAGCCCTGGGGAATATGGCTACACCTTC
CAWSPGEYGYTF
>many|TRBJ1-5|TRBV12-3/TRBV12-4|-
TGTGCCAGCAGTTTCTCCTTGACAGGTGAACCCCAGCATTTT
CASSFSLTGEPQHF
>many|TRBJ2-2|TRBV11-2|TRBD2
TGTGCCAGCCGATACTGGACTAGCGTGAACACCGGGGAGCTGTTTTTT
CASRYWTSVNTGELFF
>-|TRBJ2-3|TRBV11-2|-
TGTGCCAGCAGCTTACTCGGGGGAAATACGCAGTATTTT
CASSLLGGNTQYF
>many|TRBJ2-1|TRBV10-3|-
TGTGCCATCAGTGAGTCAGTATCCACCAATGAGCAGTTCTTC
CAISESVSTNEQFF
>-|TRBJ2-3|TRBV29-1|TRBD1
TGCAGCGCCATTCGCCAGGGGGCAGATACGCAGTATTTT
CSAIRQGADTQYF
>many|TRBJ2-5|TRBV20-1|-
TGCAGTGCTATTTCGGGAGTTCGGACACAGGGAGAGACCCAGTACTTC
CSAISGVRTQGETQYF
>-|TRBJ2-5|TRBV5-1|TRBD1
TGCGCCAGCAGCGTCGGACAGGCAGGCGAGACCCAGTACTTC
CASSVGQAGETQYF
>few|TRBJ1-3|TRBV3-1|TRBD1
TGTGCCAGCAGCTTGACAGGGGGCGGAAACACCATATATTTT
CASSLTGGGNTIYF
>many|TRBJ2-5|TRBV20-1|-
TGCAGTGCCCCGCGGGTACAAGAGACCCAGTACTTC
CSAPRVQETQYF
>few|TRBJ2-1|TRBV6-4|TRBD1
TGTGCCAGCAGTGACCTACAGGGGCGGAATGAGCAGTTCTTC
CASSDLQGRNEQFF
>-|TRBJ2-4|TRBV20-1|TRBD2
TGCAGTGCTGCTCGACTTAGCGGGGGGATAGCCAAAAACATTCAGTACTTC
CSAARLSGGIAKNIQYF
>few|TRBJ2-5|TRBV3-1|TRBD1
TGTGCCAGCAGCCAAGGACAGGGGGCGGGAGAGACCCAGTACTTC
CASSQGQGAGETQYF
>few|TRBJ2-1|TRBV20-1|-
TGCAGTGCTAGAGAGCGGGGAGGCACCTACAATGAGCAGTTCTTC
CSARERGGTYNEQFF
>many|TRBJ1-5|TRBV29-1|-
TGCAGCGTTGAAGACGGGGGGCAGCCCCAGCATTTT
CSVEDGGQPQHF
>many|TRBJ1-5|TRBV20-1|-
TGCAGTGCTAGACAGGGCAATCAGCCCCAGCATTTT
CSARQGNQPQHF
>few|TRBJ1-1|TRBV9|-
TGTGCCAGCAGTGGCAGGTGGAACACTGAAGCTTTCTTT
CASSGRWNTEAFF
>-|TRBJ1-4|TRBV6-5|-
TGTGCCAGCACCACCGGGGGAACTAATGAAAAACTGTTTTTT
CASTTGGTNEKLFF
>-|TRBJ2-3|TRBV29-1|-
TGCAGCGTTGTGTCGGGGGCAGGGGCCACCACAGATACGCAGTATTTT
CSVVSGAGATTDTQYF
>few|TRBJ2-7|TRBV6-5|-
TGTGCCAGCAGTTACAGCGGCTCCACCTACGAGCAGTACTTC
CASSYSGSTYEQYF
>few|TRBJ2-7|TRBV5-1|-
TGCGCCAGCGGACACCCCAGCTCCTACGAGCAGTACTTC
CASGHPSSYEQYF
>many|TRBJ1-1|TRBV10-3|-
TGTGCCATCATGGGCGGGGGAGACACTGAAGCTTTCTTT
CAIMGGGDTEAFF
>few|TRBJ2-3|TRBV7-9|-
TGTGCCAGCAGCTCCCTTATCGCAGATACGCAGTATTTT
CASSSLIADTQYF